Listed below are T cell receptor beta chains from one sample, sequenced in a study of OX40 agonist ivuxolimab in advanced cancers. Sequenced by immunoSEQ multiplex PCR; TCRdb stores in-frame clones only, minus some. Here the sample spans 75,000 to 85,000 clones, over 75% being singletons. This sample comprised CD4+ or CD8+ T cells sorted from blood, obtained in a trial of the OX40 agonist ivuxolimab. These receptors originate from an adult with an advanced solid tumor such as melanoma, head and neck, liver or kidney cancer. Both conserved end residues are part of each CDR3. Fields, in order: D gene, J gene, clone size, V gene, CDR3 DNA, CDR3 protein. The D gene is left open where the match is weak. Clone sizes are given selectively: once, few, many, or a class where the clone is expanded.

D: .
J: TRBJ2-7
size: .
V: TRBV7-8
DNA: TGTGCCAGCAGCCGATCTTGGGGGGTGGAAGCCTACGAGCAGTACTTC
CDR3: CASSRSWGVEAYEQYF

D: .
J: TRBJ1-4
size: few
V: TRBV19
DNA: TGTGCCAGTAGTCCCGGGGAGTCAACTAATGAAAAACTGTTTTTT
CDR3: CASSPGESTNEKLFF

D: .
J: TRBJ1-5
size: .
V: TRBV6-5
DNA: TGTGCCAGCAGTTACTCGTTGGGAAGCAATCAGCCCCAGCATTTT
CDR3: CASSYSLGSNQPQHF

D: .
J: TRBJ2-5
size: .
V: TRBV20-1
DNA: TGCAGTGCTACGGCACAAGAGACCCAGTACTTC
CDR3: CSATAQETQYF

D: TRBD1
J: TRBJ2-7
size: .
V: TRBV28
DNA: TGTGCCAGCAGCCCCCGGGACAGGGGCTACGAGCAGTACTTC
CDR3: CASSPRDRGYEQYF

D: TRBD1
J: TRBJ2-7
size: .
V: TRBV7-2
DNA: TGTGCCAGCAGCTTAGAACAGGGGGCCTCCTACGAGCAGTACTTC
CDR3: CASSLEQGASYEQYF

D: .
J: TRBJ2-5
size: .
V: TRBV5-4
DNA: TGTGCCAGCAGCTCCCAAGAGACCCAGTACTTC
CDR3: CASSSQETQYF

D: .
J: TRBJ1-6
size: .
V: TRBV5-1
DNA: TGCGCCAGCAGCCCCATAGGGGAAGTTAATTCACCCCTCCACTTT
CDR3: CASSPIGEVNSPLHF

D: .
J: TRBJ2-1
size: .
V: TRBV27
DNA: TGTGCCAGCAGTTTCGAGGTTGTAGGTGAGCAGTTCTTC
CDR3: CASSFEVVGEQFF

D: .
J: TRBJ1-1
size: .
V: TRBV18
DNA: TGTGCCAGCTCACGGGAACAGGGTTCGTACACTGAAGCTTTCTTT
CDR3: CASSREQGSYTEAFF

D: .
J: TRBJ2-1
size: .
V: TRBV27
DNA: TGTGCCAGCAGCGCGCAGGGGAATGAGCAGTTCTTC
CDR3: CASSAQGNEQFF